The TCR beta chain under discussion was sequenced for a study of OX40 agonist ivuxolimab in advanced cancers. Turning to the study itself: Patients achieving partial responses numbered three: one hepatocellular carcinoma case and two cutaneous melanoma cases. The study's findings and limits: Expanded clones belonging to CD8+ T cells outnumbered, on average, those of CD4+. At doses 0.1 to 3.0 mg/kg, CD4+ and CD8+ clones expanded.

Comments on this clone: No antigen is known for it.

Assay: immunoSEQ multiplex PCR; the TCRdb copy retains only in-frame clones and omits some. The profile shows 25,000 to 35,000 clones, approximately 83% of them singletons. V shed 1 base and J 0 bases; nucleotides not matched to a gene: 4. The CDR3 extends over 18 amino acids. CDR1 SGHVS and CDR2 FNYEAQ come from the germline V gene. The sample consisted of CD4+ or CD8+ T cells sorted from blood, taken in a trial of the OX40 agonist ivuxolimab. The source of this sequence is an adult with an advanced solid tumor such as melanoma, head and neck, liver or kidney cancer. This rearrangement joins TRBV7-6 to TRBJ2-3; TRBD2 aligns across 13 bases. CDR3 amino acids: CASSLGLAGGYSTDTQYF. The CDR3 nucleotides are TGTGCCAGCAGCTTAGGACTAGCGGGGGGTTATAGCACAGATACGCAGTATTTT.